This TCR beta chain emerged from a study of CD8+ T cells in alopecia areata. This CDR3 is built from 16 residues. Extracted RNA was reverse transcribed into cDNA, the sequencing template. Clones were sequenced by immunoSEQ multiplex PCR, and TCRdb holds only the in-frame ones, with some missing. The repertoire includes around 190,000 clones, 45% to 70% of them detected once, and approximately 4.9% sits in the top ten. This clone was seen only a few times. The receptor was derived from a human donor in good health. This chain connects TRBV21-1 to TRBJ1-2; the table's D call, TRBD1, has no DNA check behind it. TRBV21-1 has pseudogene status. Sequences were obtained from CD8+ T cells sorted from blood. Written as DNA, the CDR3 is TGTGCCAGCAGCAAAGTAATATTGGGCAGCTTCTATGGCTACACCTTC. It translates to CASSKVILGSFYGYTF.